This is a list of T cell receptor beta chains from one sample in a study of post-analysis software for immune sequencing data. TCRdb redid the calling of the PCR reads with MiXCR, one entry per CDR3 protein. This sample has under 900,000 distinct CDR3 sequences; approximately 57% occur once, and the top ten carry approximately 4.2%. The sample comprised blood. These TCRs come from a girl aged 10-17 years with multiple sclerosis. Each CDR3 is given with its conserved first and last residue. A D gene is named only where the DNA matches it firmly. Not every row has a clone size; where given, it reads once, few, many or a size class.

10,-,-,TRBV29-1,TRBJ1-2,TGCAGCGTTGAAATCGATGGCTACACCTTC,CSVEIDGYTF
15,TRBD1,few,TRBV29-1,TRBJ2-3,TGCAGCGTACGAGGGGACAGGACGTCGACAGATACGCAGTATTTT,CSVRGDRTSTDTQYF
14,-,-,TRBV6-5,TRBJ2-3,TGTGCCAGCAGTTACCTGTTAGGCACAGATACGCAGTATTTT,CASSYLLGTDTQYF
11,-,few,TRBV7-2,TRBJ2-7,TGTGCCAGCAGCTTTGTCGTCGAGCAGTACTTC,CASSFVVEQYF
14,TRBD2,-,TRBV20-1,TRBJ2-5,TGCAGTGCTTCCCGACTAGCGAGGACGGGTGAGCAGTACTTC,CSASRLARTGEQYF
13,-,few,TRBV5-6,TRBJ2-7,TGTGCCAGCAGCTTGTCCCTGAACTACGAGCAGTACTTC,CASSLSLNYEQYF
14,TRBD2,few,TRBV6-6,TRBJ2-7,TGTGCCAGCACCGGACTAGCGGGTGGCTACGAGCAGTACTTC,CASTGLAGGYEQYF
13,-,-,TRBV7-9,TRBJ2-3,TGTGCCAGCAGCTTAGGGAGCCCAGATACGCAGTATTTT,CASSLGSPDTQYF
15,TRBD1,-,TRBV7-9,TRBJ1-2,TGTGCCAGCAGCTCTCGGACAGGGGTTGACTATGGCTACACCTTC,CASSSRTGVDYGYTF
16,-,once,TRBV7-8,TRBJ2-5,TGTGCCAGCAGCTTAGAGAGCCGCAACAGGGAAGAGACCCAGTACTTC,CASSLESRNREETQYF
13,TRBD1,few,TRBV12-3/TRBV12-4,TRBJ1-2,TGTGCCAGCACTCCGGGACAGGTCTATGGCTACACCTTC,CASTPGQVYGYTF
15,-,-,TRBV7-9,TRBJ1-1,TGTGCCAGCAGCCGAGACACAGGCCTGGGGACTGAAGCTTTCTTT,CASSRDTGLGTEAFF
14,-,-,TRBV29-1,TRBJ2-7,TGCAGCGTTGGGACTGGGGGAGTTCCCTCCGAGCAGTACTTC,CSVGTGGVPSEQYF
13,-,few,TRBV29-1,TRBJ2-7,TGCAGTGTTGAGTCTCAGGGGGGTTACGAGCAGTACTTC,CSVESQGGYEQYF
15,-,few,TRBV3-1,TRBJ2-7,TGTGCCAGCAGCCAAGGTGCGGGGGCCTCCTACGAGCAGTACTTC,CASSQGAGASYEQYF
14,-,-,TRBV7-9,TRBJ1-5,TGTGCCAGCAGCTTCGAGGGGAACAATCAGCCCCAGCATTTT,CASSFEGNNQPQHF
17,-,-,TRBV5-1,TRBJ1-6,TGCGCCAGCAGCGATCCGGGACAAGGATACTATAATTCACCCCTCCACTTT,CASSDPGQGYYNSPLHF
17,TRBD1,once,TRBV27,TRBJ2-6,TGTGCCAGCAGTTCGGGACAGTTACTCTCTGGGGCCAACGTCCTGACTTTC,CASSSGQLLSGANVLTF
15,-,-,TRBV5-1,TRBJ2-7,TGCGCCAGCAGTAACCGGGACCACGGGTCCTACGAGCAGTACTTC,CASSNRDHGSYEQYF